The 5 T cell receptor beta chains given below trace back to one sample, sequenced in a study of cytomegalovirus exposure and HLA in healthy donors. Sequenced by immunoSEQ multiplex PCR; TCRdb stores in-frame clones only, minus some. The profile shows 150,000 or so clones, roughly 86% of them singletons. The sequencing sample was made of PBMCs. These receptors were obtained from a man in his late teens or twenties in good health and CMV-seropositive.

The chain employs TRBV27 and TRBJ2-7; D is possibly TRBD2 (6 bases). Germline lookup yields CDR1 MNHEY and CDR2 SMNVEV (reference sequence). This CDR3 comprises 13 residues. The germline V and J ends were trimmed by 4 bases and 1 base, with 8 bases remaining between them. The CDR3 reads CASSSLASYEQYF. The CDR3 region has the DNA TGTGCCAGCAGTTCGCTAGCGTCCTACGAGCAGTACTTC.

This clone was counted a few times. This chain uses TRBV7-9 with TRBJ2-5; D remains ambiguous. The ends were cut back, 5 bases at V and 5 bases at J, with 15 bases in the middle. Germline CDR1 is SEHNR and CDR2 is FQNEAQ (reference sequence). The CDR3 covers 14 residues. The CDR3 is CASSDDWPQETQYF. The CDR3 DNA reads TGTGCCAGCAGCGATGACTGGCCCCAGGAGACCCAGTACTTC.

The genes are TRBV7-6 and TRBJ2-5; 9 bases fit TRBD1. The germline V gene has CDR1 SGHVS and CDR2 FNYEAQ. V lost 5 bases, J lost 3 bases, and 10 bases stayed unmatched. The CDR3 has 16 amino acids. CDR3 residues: CASSRHRDRDEETQYF. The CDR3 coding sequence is TGTGCCAGCAGCCGCCACCGGGACAGGGACGAAGAGACCCAGTACTTC.

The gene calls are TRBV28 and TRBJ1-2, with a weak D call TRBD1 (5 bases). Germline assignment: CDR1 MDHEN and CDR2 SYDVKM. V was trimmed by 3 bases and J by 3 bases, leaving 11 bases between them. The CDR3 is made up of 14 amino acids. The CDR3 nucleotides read TGTGCCAGCAGTTTGAGACAGACTTACTATGGCTACACCTTC. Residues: CASSLRQTYYGYTF.

In DNA form, the CDR3 reads TGCGCCAGCAGCCAGGCCGAACTAACCGGAGACTACGAGCAGTACTTC. Translating gives CASSQAELTGDYEQYF. The chain joins TRBV4-1 to TRBJ2-7; D gene ambiguous. V dropped 3 bases and J dropped 3 bases, with 18 bases sitting between them. Per germline, CDR1 MGHRA and CDR2 YSYEKL. The CDR3 loop spans 16 amino acids.